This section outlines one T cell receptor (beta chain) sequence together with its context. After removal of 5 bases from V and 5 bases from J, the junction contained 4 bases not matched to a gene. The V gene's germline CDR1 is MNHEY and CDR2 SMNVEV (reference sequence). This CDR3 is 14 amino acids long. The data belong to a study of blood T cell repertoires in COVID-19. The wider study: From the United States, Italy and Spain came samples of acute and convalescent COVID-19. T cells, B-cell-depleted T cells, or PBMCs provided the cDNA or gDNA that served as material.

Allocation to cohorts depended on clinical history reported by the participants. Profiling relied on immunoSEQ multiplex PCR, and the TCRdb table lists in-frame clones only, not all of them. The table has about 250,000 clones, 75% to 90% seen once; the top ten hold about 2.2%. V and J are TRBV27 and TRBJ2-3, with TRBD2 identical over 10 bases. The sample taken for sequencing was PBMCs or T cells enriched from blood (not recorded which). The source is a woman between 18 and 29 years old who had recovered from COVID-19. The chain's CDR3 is CASSPSGGGDTQYF. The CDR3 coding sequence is TGTGCCAGCAGTCCAAGCGGGGGGGGAGATACGCAGTATTTT.